These 21 T cell receptor beta chains came from one sample sequenced in a study of blood T cells in healthy people across ages. The use of a sample-barcoded 5' primer and a J-beta primer mix characterized a second PCR of 7 to 11 cycles. MiXCR, applied by TCRdb to the 5' RACE reads, yields one record per CDR3 protein. The sample shows approximately 800,000 distinct CDR3 sequences, 35% to 60% of them seen only once. The material sequenced was blood. The receptors originated from a man older than 75 in good health.

This clonotype was observed a handful of times. J is TRBJ2-1 and V is TRBV11-1; D remains ambiguous. The germline V and J ends were trimmed by 2 bases and 2 bases, with 13 bases remaining between them. Germline CDR1 is SGHAT and CDR2 is FQDESV (reference sequence). The CDR3 has 16 residues. This CDR3 is CASSLSRLEAYNEQFF. CDR3 nucleotides: TGTGCCAGCAGCTTAAGTCGCCTAGAGGCCTACAATGAGCAGTTCTTC.

The V gene is TRBV5-1, the J gene TRBJ1-4; TRBD1 aligns across 7 bases. CDR1 and CDR2 (germline): SGHRS, YFSETQ. The trim removed 2 bases at V and 5 bases at J, leaving 6 bases unmatched. The CDR3 runs 15 residues. CDR3 protein: CASSFKGAGNEKLFF. In DNA, the CDR3 is TGCGCCAGCAGCTTTAAGGGGGCCGGCAATGAAAAACTGTTTTTT.

The genes are TRBV18 and TRBJ2-1; TRBD1 matches 7 bases. In germline, CDR1 is KGHSH, CDR2 LQKENI. With V trimmed by 8 bases and J by 2 bases, 6 bases remained unmatched. This CDR3 has 14 residues. CDR3 in DNA: TGTGCCAGCGGGGGACAGCAAACCTACAATGAGCAGTTCTTC. This codes for CASGGQQTYNEQFF.

V is TRBV29-1 and J is TRBJ2-1, with 9 bases identical to TRBD1. Germline lookup yields CDR1 SQVTM and CDR2 ANQGSEA. V dropped 6 bases and J dropped 10; count of bases not matched to a gene: 13. The CDR3 is 14 residues long. This CDR3 reads CSVDSGTGSGEQFF. DNA of the CDR3: TGCAGCGTCGACTCCGGGACAGGGTCAGGGGAGCAGTTCTTC.

This clonotype was observed at least ten times. The rearrangement joins TRBV5-1 to TRBJ1-2, with 10 nucleotides matching TRBD1. Germline CDR1 is SGHRS and CDR2 is YFSETQ. This CDR3 spans 18 amino acids. After removal of 0 bases from V and 1 base from J, the junction contained 9 bases not matched to a gene. CDR3 sequence: CASSLDGVGTGDNYGYTF. CDR3 DNA sequence: TGCGCCAGCAGCTTGGATGGAGTGGGGACAGGGGATAACTATGGCTACACCTTC.

This sequence joins TRBV5-1 and TRBJ2-5, with 11 bases matching TRBD1. The J call may be wrong; the DNA end is better matched by TRBJ2-7. The CDR3 runs 15 residues. Germline assignment: CDR1 SGHRS and CDR2 YFSETQ. The DNA for the CDR3 is TGCGCCAGCAGCAAACGGACAGGGGGCAACAACGAGCAGTACTTC. This codes for CASSKRTGGNNEQYF.

The CDR3 sequence: CASSYGGQTGETQYF. The CDR3 nucleotides read TGTGCCAGCAGTTACGGAGGCCAGACGGGTGAGACCCAGTACTTC. V and J are TRBV6-6 and TRBJ2-5, with D perhaps TRBD2 (5 bases). CDR1 MNHNY and CDR2 SVGAGI come from the germline V gene (reference sequence). The V end lost 2 bases, the J end lost 5 bases, and 15 bases lay between the germline ends. The CDR3 consists of 15 residues.

This clonotype appeared many times. The V call is TRBV20-1, the J call TRBJ2-1; D is undetermined. V lost 0 bases, J lost 3 bases, and 6 bases lay in between. The CDR3 spans 13 residues. Germline values: CDR1 DFQATT, CDR2 SNEGSKA (reference sequence). The CDR3 loop reads CSARDSLYNEQFF. CDR3 coding DNA: TGCAGTGCTAGAGATAGCCTCTACAATGAGCAGTTCTTC.

This clonotype occurred a few times. The V gene is TRBV5-1, the J gene TRBJ2-3; D remains ambiguous. Germline V gives CDR1 SGHRS, CDR2 YFSETQ. The V end lost 0 bases, the J end lost 2 bases, and 13 bases lay between the germline ends. The CDR3 is 16 amino acids. The CDR3 DNA reads TGCGCCAGCAGCTTGGTAGGCCAGGCGTACACAGATACGCAGTATTTT. Amino acids: CASSLVGQAYTDTQYF.

The rearrangement links TRBV27 to TRBJ2-2; TRBD2 agrees at 13 bases. Germline trimming cut 6 bases from V and 0 bases from J; bases unmatched to any gene: 19. The germline V gene encodes CDR1 MNHEY and CDR2 SMNVEV (reference sequence). The length of the CDR3 is 22 residues. The CDR3 coding sequence is TGTGCCAGCAGCGTTGCATATCCGGGACTAGCGGGATCGGAATCGAACACCGGGGAGCTGTTTTTT. Its translation: CASSVAYPGLAGSESNTGELFF.

The J gene is TRBJ2-3, the V gene TRBV20-1; 13 nucleotides line up with TRBD2. From germline, CDR1 is DFQATT and CDR2 SNEGSKA (reference sequence). The CDR3 covers 15 residues. After removal of 5 bases from V and 6 bases from J, the junction contained 8 bases not matched to a gene. CDR3 nucleotides: TGCAGTGCTCCCGGACTAGCGGGAGATTGGGATACGCAGTATTTT. Its translation: CSAPGLAGDWDTQYF.

At least ten counts were recorded for this clonotype. The chain is built from TRBV6-2 or TRBV6-3 and TRBJ2-1; 9 nucleotides align to TRBD2. V shed 2 bases and J 2 bases; nucleotides not matched to a gene: 4. The CDR3 runs to 16 residues. Germline V gene sequence: CDR1 MNHEY, CDR2 SVGEGT. For the CDR3, the DNA is TGTGCCAGCAGTTACCTACTAGCGGGCGCCTACAATGAGCAGTTCTTC. This codes for CASSYLLAGAYNEQFF.

The chain joins TRBV3-1 to TRBJ1-2; no definite D call. The V and J ends lost 1 base and 7 bases respectively, with 10 bases between them. Per germline, CDR1 LGHDT and CDR2 YNNKEL (reference sequence). The CDR3 contains 13 residues. CDR3 DNA sequence: TGTGCCAGCAGCCAAGCGTACGGGTTTGGCTACACCTTC. It is translated as CASSQAYGFGYTF.

V gene TRBV15 combines with J gene TRBJ2-3, with D hard to call. V was cut by 3 bases and J by 0 bases, with 16 bases left in between. Germline V gives CDR1 LNHNV, CDR2 YYDKDF (reference sequence). The CDR3 runs to 17 residues. Here the CDR3 DNA reads TGTGCCACCAGCAGTTTTGGCGGTTGGGGAAGCACAGATACGCAGTATTTT. Translated, it gives CATSSFGGWGSTDTQYF.

V and J are TRBV20-1 and TRBJ2-5, with TRBD2 matching 16 bases. Germline V gene data show CDR1 as DFQATT and CDR2 as SNEGSKA (reference sequence). The CDR3 runs to 14 residues. V shed 5 bases and J 5 bases; nucleotides not matched to a gene: 2. CDR3 region: CSAGTSGRGETQYF. CDR3 DNA: TGCAGTGCTGGGACTAGCGGGAGGGGGGAGACCCAGTACTTC.

This clonotype was counted many times. The rearrangement uses TRBV20-1 and TRBJ2-7, with no clear D. The germline V and J ends were trimmed by 0 bases and 2 bases, with 11 bases remaining between them. CDR1 and CDR2 (germline): DFQATT, SNEGSKA (reference sequence). CDR3 length: 14 amino acids. CDR3 nucleotide sequence: TGCAGTGCTAGAGATTTCCAGGTCCCCTACGAGCAGTACTTC. This gives the protein CSARDFQVPYEQYF.

This clonotype was seen more than once but under ten times. The chain links TRBV2 to TRBJ2-2; D is unresolved. V lost 8 bases and J 6 bases, leaving 4 bases between the germline ends. The CDR3 consists of 10 residues. Germline-derived CDR1 and CDR2 are SNHLY and FYNNEI. CDR3: CASGAGELFF. In DNA, the CDR3 is TGTGCCAGCGGGGCCGGGGAGCTGTTTTTT.

DNA of the CDR3: TGTGCCAGCAGTTTGCTACAGGGGGTTTGGTATTTT. Encoded protein: CASSLLQGVWYF. This chain uses TRBV28 with TRBJ2-3; the match to TRBD1 covers 8 bases. The CDR3 has 12 residues. Germline V gene lookup returns CDR1 MDHEN and CDR2 SYDVKM. V was pared by 3 bases and J by 14 bases, with 7 bases of the junction left unmatched. Together with reference TRBV28 and TRBJ2-3, the CDR3 gives the full variable domain: DVKVTQSSRYLVKRTGEKVFLECVQDMDHENMFWYRQDPGLGLRLIYFSYDVKMKEKGDIPEGYSVSREKKERFSLILESASTNQTSMYLCASSLLQGVWYFGPGTRLTVL.

J is TRBJ2-1 and V is TRBV5-5; a possible D gene is TRBD2 (6 bases). The CDR3 sequence is 15 residues long. V was pared by 4 bases and J by 6 bases, with 17 bases between. Germline V gene lookup returns CDR1 SGHKS and CDR2 YYEKEE (reference sequence). The CDR3 nucleotides read TGTGCCAGCAGCCCCCGTGCGGGACTCGGCAATGAGCAGTTCTTC. Translation: CASSPRAGLGNEQFF.

The chain is built from TRBV25-1 and TRBJ2-3; 11 bases line up with TRBD2. The germline CDR1 and CDR2 sequences are MGHDK and SYGVNS. CDR3 length: 19 amino acids. Germline trimming cut 5 bases from V and 3 bases from J; bases unmatched to any gene: 16. DNA for the CDR3: TGTGCCAGCAGTCCCCCTGGGGCTAGCGGGAGGAGGGGAACAGATACGCAGTATTTT. This translates into CASSPPGASGRRGTDTQYF. The complete variable domain, with remaining parts taken from reference TRBV25-1 and TRBJ2-3, reads EADIYQTPRYLVIGTGKKITLECSQTMGHDKMYWYQQDPGMELHLIHYSYGVNSTEKGDLSSESTVSRIRTEHFPLTLESARPSHTSQYLCASSPPGASGRRGTDTQYFGPGTRLTVL.

The chain has TRBV4-2 and TRBJ2-7; 8 bases align to TRBD1. Germline CDR1 and CDR2: LGHNA and YNFKEQ. The CDR3 has 16 amino acids. The V and J ends lost 4 bases and 1 base, in that order; junction bases with no gene match: 9. CDR3 coding DNA: TGTGCCAGCAGCCCTTCAGGGGGCGGCAGATCCTACGAGCAGTACTTC. Its translation: CASSPSGGGRSYEQYF.